Listed here are 17 T cell receptor beta chains from one sample, sequenced in a study of cytomegalovirus exposure and HLA in healthy donors. Primers: 60 Vbeta forward and 13 Jbeta reverse. Libraries were prepared by immunoSEQ multiplex PCR; TCRdb keeps only in-frame clonotypes and omits some of them. Of approximately 170,000 clones listed, roughly 79% were seen once; the top ten hold about 1.9%. Sequences were obtained from PBMCs. The receptor set was obtained from a woman aged 25 to 39 in good health and CMV-seropositive.

The chain is built from TRBV6-4 and TRBJ1-2, with D perhaps matching TRBD1 (5 bases). V lost 11 bases to trimming and J lost 6 bases, with 19 bases between them. CDR1 and CDR2 from the germline V gene are MRHNA and SNTAGT. This CDR3 is 13 amino acids long. The CDR3 sequence: CAGQGRGPHGYTF. The CDR3 nucleotides are TGTGCCGGTCAGGGAAGAGGACCTCATGGCTACACCTTC.

This chain links TRBV18 with TRBJ1-5, with D possibly TRBD1 on 6 matching bases. Germline V gene sequence: CDR1 KGHSH, CDR2 LQKENI. CDR3 size: 16 residues. The V and J ends lost 2 bases and 0 bases respectively, with 11 bases between them. In DNA form, the CDR3 reads TGTGCCAGCTCACCAGCGACAGGCAATAGCAATCAGCCCCAGCATTTT. Translating gives CASSPATGNSNQPQHF.

The chain employs TRBV7-9 and TRBJ2-7; 9 nucleotides agree with TRBD1. Germline lookup yields CDR1 SEHNR and CDR2 FQNEAQ (reference sequence). The CDR3 loop spans 16 amino acids. The trim removed 0 bases at V and 2 bases at J, leaving 5 bases unmatched. CDR3 residues: CASSLAMGQGTYEQYF. In DNA form, the CDR3 reads TGTGCCAGCAGCTTAGCTATGGGACAGGGCACCTACGAGCAGTACTTC.

The chain links TRBV5-1 to TRBJ1-1, with D tentatively TRBD1 (6 bases). The CDR3 extends over 15 amino acids. Germline CDR1 and CDR2: SGHRS and YFSETQ. The V end lost 2 bases, the J end lost 5 bases, and 16 bases lay between the germline ends. CDR3 loop: CASSFRTGLGTEAFF. Here the CDR3 DNA reads TGCGCCAGCAGCTTCAGAACAGGGTTAGGAACTGAAGCTTTCTTT.

The chain has TRBV6-1 and TRBJ2-7; D not certain. Germline CDR1 MNHNS, CDR2 SASEGT. Trimming shortened V by 3 bases and J by 6 bases, and 15 bases separated the two germline ends. This CDR3 contains 14 residues. The CDR3 is CASSEIPSYPEQYF. The CDR3 coding sequence is TGTGCCAGCAGTGAGATTCCGTCCTATCCCGAGCAGTACTTC.

This chain connects TRBV25-1 to TRBJ2-5, with 12 bases fitting TRBD2. J lost 1 base, V lost 5 bases, and 5 bases had no gene match. The CDR3 has 16 residues. Germline CDR1 is MGHDK and CDR2 is SYGVNS. The CDR3 DNA follows: TGTGCCAGCAGTACGAGACTAGCGGGAGTCCAAGAGACCCAGTACTTC. Encoded protein: CASSTRLAGVQETQYF.

The chain carries TRBV30 and TRBJ2-2; D possibly corresponds to TRBD2 (5 bases). Germline loops: CDR1 GTSNPN, CDR2 SVGIG (reference sequence). This CDR3 is built from 16 residues. With 0 bases removed from V and 5 bases from J, the gap between germline ends came to 16 bases. In DNA, the CDR3 is TGTGCCTGGAGTGTACGTCTCCAGTCGGGAACCGGGGAGCTGTTTTTT. Amino acids: CAWSVRLQSGTGELFF.

The gene calls are TRBV28 and TRBJ2-7; D is perhaps TRBD1 (5 bases). Trimming took 8 bases from V and 0 from J, leaving 11 bases between them. The CDR3 loop spans 13 amino acids. The germline V gene encodes CDR1 MDHEN and CDR2 SYDVKM. CDR3 DNA: TGTGCCAGCGGGGCTGGGTTCTCCTACGAGCAGTACTTC. Translated, it gives CASGAGFSYEQYF.

The chain employs TRBV6-1 and TRBJ1-1, with 9 bases matching TRBD1. The germline gives CDR1 MNHNS, CDR2 SASEGT. The CDR3 has 12 amino acids. The V segment lost 7 bases and the J segment 9 bases; nucleotides outside the gene matches: 6. CDR3 nucleotide sequence: TGTGCCAGCACCCTCGGACAGGGGCAAGCTTTCTTT. Encoded protein: CASTLGQGQAFF.

The chain combines TRBV18 with TRBJ1-1; tentatively, D is TRBD1 (5 bases). The CDR3 totals 13 residues. V lost 6 bases and J lost 6, with 14 bases in between. The V gene's germline CDR1 is KGHSH and CDR2 LQKENI. The CDR3 here is CASSGGERAEAFF. CDR3 bases: TGTGCCAGCTCCGGGGGGGAGAGAGCTGAAGCTTTCTTT. Filled out from reference TRBV18 and TRBJ1-1, the complete variable domain reads NAGVMQNPRHLVRRRGQEARLRCSPMKGHSHVYWYRQLPEEGLKFMVYLQKENIIDESGMPKERFSAEFPKEGPSILRIQQVVRGDSAAYFCASSGGERAEAFFGQGTRLTVV.

The chain uses TRBV15 and TRBJ1-2; 7 nucleotides line up with TRBD1. The CDR3 consists of 15 residues. V was pared by 3 bases and J by 4 bases, with 8 bases of the junction left unmatched. The germline CDR1 and CDR2 sequences are LNHNV and YYDKDF (reference sequence). The CDR3 nucleotides read TGTGCCACCAGCAGGCTTGACAGGGAGACCTATGGCTACACCTTC. Its protein is CATSRLDRETYGYTF. The full variable domain, with the rest looked up from reference TRBV15 and TRBJ1-2, is DAMVIQNPRYQVTQFGKPVTLSCSQTLNHNVMYWYQQKSSQAPKLLFHYYDKDFNNEADTPDNFQSRRPNTSFCFLDIRSPGLGDTAMYLCATSRLDRETYGYTFGSGTRLTVV.

The V call is TRBV5-1, the J call TRBJ2-4; 9 positions match TRBD1. J lost 6 bases, V lost 0 bases, and 4 bases had no gene match. In germline, CDR1 is SGHRS, CDR2 YFSETQ. CDR3 length: 15 amino acids. The CDR3 bases are TGCGCCAGCAGCTTGGCCACAGGGGGCGGAAACATTCAGTACTTC. Translating it yields CASSLATGGGNIQYF.

The V and J genes are TRBV7-9 and TRBJ1-1; 7 bases align to TRBD1. This CDR3 is built from 13 residues. CDR1 and CDR2 from the germline V gene are SEHNR and FQNEAQ (reference sequence). After removal of 7 bases from V and 6 bases from J, the junction contained 8 bases not matched to a gene. The CDR3 DNA follows: TGTGCCAGCACCGACAGGGTAAAGGCTGAAGCTTTCTTT. This translates into CASTDRVKAEAFF.

The rearrangement uses TRBV7-9 and TRBJ1-5; TRBD1 aligns across 10 bases. The length of the CDR3 is 18 residues. The V segment lost 4 bases and the J segment 2 bases; nucleotides outside the gene matches: 11. Germline loops: CDR1 SEHNR, CDR2 FQNEAQ (reference sequence). The CDR3 DNA follows: TGTGCCAGCAGCTCTACACCGTCCGGGACAGGGGGCAATCAGCCCCAGCATTTT. Residues: CASSSTPSGTGGNQPQHF. Based on the CDR3 plus reference TRBV7-9 and TRBJ1-5, the full variable domain is DTGVSQNPRHKITKRGQNVTFRCDPISEHNRLYWYRQTLGQGPEFLTYFQNEAQLEKSRLLSDRFSAERPKGSFSTLEIQRTEQGDSAMYLCASSSTPSGTGGNQPQHFGDGTRLSIL.

The chain couples TRBV25-1 to TRBJ1-3; D remains ambiguous. The length of the CDR3 is 13 residues. Germline CDR1 MGHDK, CDR2 SYGVNS. With 4 bases removed from V and 4 bases from J, the gap between germline ends came to 8 bases. This CDR3 reads CASSVGGGNTIYF. CDR3 DNA: TGTGCCAGCAGTGTAGGCGGCGGAAACACCATATATTTT. Using reference TRBV25-1 and TRBJ1-3 for the parts outside the CDR3, the full variable domain is EADIYQTPRYLVIGTGKKITLECSQTMGHDKMYWYQQDPGMELHLIHYSYGVNSTEKGDLSSESTVSRIRTEHFPLTLESARPSHTSQYLCASSVGGGNTIYFGEGSWLTVV.

The chain has TRBV2 and TRBJ2-7; D might be TRBD1 (5 bases). The CDR3 sequence is 14 residues long. Germline CDR1 SNHLY, CDR2 FYNNEI. The V end was cut by 3 bases, the J end by 2 bases, with 11 bases between. The CDR3 sequence is CASSDSVGAYEQYF. In DNA, the CDR3 is TGTGCCAGCAGTGACTCGGTAGGGGCCTACGAGCAGTACTTC.

This chain uses TRBV2 with TRBJ1-1, with 7 bases fitting TRBD1. The CDR3 covers 15 residues. Germline CDR1 reads SNHLY; CDR2 reads FYNNEI. V lost 6 bases, J lost 1 base, and 8 bases stayed unmatched. In DNA form, the CDR3 reads TGTGCCAGCAGACCCGAACAGGGGACGAACACTGAAGCTTTCTTT. This encodes CASRPEQGTNTEAFF.